The clone carrying this TCR beta chain was observed a few times. Antigen: not known. The data derive from a study of T-cell memory formation after mild COVID-19. Study-wide context: The TCR clusters were mostly specific to one donor.

Study outcomes and limitations: Chiefly within CM and EM were the contracting CD4+ clones; CD8+ ones were within EMRA. Later expanders leaned CD4+, whereas clones that contracted between day 15 and 85 were balanced CD4/CD8.

The CDR3 is 13 amino acids. Germline V lookup: CDR1 SGHAT, CDR2 FQNNGV. J gave up 4 bases and V 4 bases, and 2 bases lay outside the gene matches. A single record per CDR3 protein comes from TCRdb applying MiXCR to the 5' RACE reads. The top ten hold 21% of the sample, which has around 310,000 distinct CDR3 sequences, roughly an eighth seen once. Sample: PBMCs or a T cell subset sorted from them (not recorded which). The J gene is TRBJ2-5, the V gene TRBV11-2, with 8 bases identical to TRBD1. The sequence came from a man aged 18 to 30 who had mild COVID-19 (a few samples of this study predate the infection). Cell type and time point are not known. The DNA for the CDR3 is TGTGCCAGCAGCTCGGACAGGGTAGAGACCCAGTACTTC. Translation: CASSSDRVETQYF.